This T cell receptor beta chain was documented in a study of CD8 T cells in ankylosing spondylitis. Whole-study findings and limits: Some of the motif variants had earlier been found in reactive arthritis patients' fluid and blood. Disease-linked clones were CD8+ and relatively rare in peripheral blood. A TCR beta motif of under 10 highly homologous variants seemed to mark ankylosing spondylitis blood.

V was clipped by 3 bases and J by 1 base, with 11 bases between them. CDR1 KGHDR and CDR2 SFDVKD come from the germline V gene. This CDR3 has 16 residues. Notes on this clonotype: Its matching antigen is unknown.

Scientists made TCR beta libraries using quantitative 5'-RACE with molecular barcodes. TCRdb reanalysed the 5' RACE reads using MiXCR and keeps one entry per CDR3 protein. The table lists some 250,000 distinct CDR3 sequences, about 11% of them singletons. The sample was blood, either unsorted or a sorted T cell fraction (not recorded which). This clonotype was obtained from a male donor with ankylosing spondylitis or in good health (not recorded which). This chain links TRBV24-1 with TRBJ2-2, with D possibly matching TRBD2 (5 bases). CDR3 amino acids: CATSDRGRGNTGELFF. The DNA of the CDR3 is TGTGCCACCAGTGATCGAGGTCGGGGGAACACCGGGGAGCTGTTTTTT.